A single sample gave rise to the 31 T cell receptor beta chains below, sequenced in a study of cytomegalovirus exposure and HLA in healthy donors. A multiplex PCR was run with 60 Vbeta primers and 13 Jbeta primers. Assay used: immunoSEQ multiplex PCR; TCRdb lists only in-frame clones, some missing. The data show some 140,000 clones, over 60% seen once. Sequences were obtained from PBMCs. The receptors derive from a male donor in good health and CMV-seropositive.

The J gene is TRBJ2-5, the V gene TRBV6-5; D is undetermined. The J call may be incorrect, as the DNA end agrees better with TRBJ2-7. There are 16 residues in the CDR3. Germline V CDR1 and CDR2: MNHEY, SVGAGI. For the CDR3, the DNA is TGTGCCAGCAGTTACTCGATCCAGGAACCCTTTTACGAGCAGTACTTC. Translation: CASSYSIQEPFYEQYF.

The CDR3 nucleotides are TGTGCCAGCAGCTTCGCCGTCGGTCTCGATTTCACCGGGGAGCTGTTTTTT. Translated: CASSFAVGLDFTGELFF. This sequence joins TRBV9 and TRBJ2-2; D uncertain. This CDR3 is 17 amino acids long. V gave up 4 bases and J gave up 4 bases, with 20 bases separating them. The germline CDR1 and CDR2 sequences are SGDLS and YYNGEE.

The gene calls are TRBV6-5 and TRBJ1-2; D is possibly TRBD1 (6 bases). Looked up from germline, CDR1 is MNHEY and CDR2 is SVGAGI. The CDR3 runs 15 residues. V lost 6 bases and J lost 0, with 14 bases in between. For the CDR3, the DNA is TGTGCCAGCAGCCGGGACACCCCATCTAACTATGGCTACACCTTC. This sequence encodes CASSRDTPSNYGYTF.

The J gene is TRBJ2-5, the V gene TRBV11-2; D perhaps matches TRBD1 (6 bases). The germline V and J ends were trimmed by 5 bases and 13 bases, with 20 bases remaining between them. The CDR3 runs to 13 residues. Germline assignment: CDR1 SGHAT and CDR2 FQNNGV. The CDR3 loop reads CASSPDWGLRGYF. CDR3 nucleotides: TGTGCCAGCAGCCCGGACTGGGGGCTACGAGGGTACTTC.

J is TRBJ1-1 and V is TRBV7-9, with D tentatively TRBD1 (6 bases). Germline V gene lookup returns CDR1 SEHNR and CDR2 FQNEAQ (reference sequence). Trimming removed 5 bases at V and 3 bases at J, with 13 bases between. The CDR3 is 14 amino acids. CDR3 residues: CASSPGGSYTEAFF. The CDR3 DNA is TGTGCCAGCAGCCCTGGGGGCAGTTACACTGAAGCTTTCTTT.

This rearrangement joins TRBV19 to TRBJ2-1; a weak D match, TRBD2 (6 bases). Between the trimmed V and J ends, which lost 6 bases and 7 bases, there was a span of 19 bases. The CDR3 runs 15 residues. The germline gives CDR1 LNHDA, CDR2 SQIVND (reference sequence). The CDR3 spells CASRPSAGPLNEQFF. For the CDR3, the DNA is TGTGCCAGTAGGCCTTCGGCGGGACCGTTAAATGAGCAGTTCTTC.

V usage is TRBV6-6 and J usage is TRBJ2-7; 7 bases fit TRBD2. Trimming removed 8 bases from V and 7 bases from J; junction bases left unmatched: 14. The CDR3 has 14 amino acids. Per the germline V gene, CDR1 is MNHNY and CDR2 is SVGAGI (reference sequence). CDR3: CASSLGGSTREQYF. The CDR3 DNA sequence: TGTGCCAGCTCCCTCGGGGGGTCAACACGGGAGCAGTACTTC.

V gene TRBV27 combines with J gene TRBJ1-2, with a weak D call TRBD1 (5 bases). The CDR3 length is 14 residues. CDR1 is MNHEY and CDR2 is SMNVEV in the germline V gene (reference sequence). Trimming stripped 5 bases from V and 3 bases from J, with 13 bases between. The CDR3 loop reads CASSPLGGDYGYTF. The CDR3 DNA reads TGTGCCAGCAGTCCCCTGGGGGGGGACTATGGCTACACCTTC.

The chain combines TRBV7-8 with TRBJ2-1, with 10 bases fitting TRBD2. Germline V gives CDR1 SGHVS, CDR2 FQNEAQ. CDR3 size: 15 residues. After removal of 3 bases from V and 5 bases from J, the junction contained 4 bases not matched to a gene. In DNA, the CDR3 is TGTGCCAGCAGCTTGGGACTAGCGTATAACAATGAGCAGTTCTTC. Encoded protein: CASSLGLAYNNEQFF.

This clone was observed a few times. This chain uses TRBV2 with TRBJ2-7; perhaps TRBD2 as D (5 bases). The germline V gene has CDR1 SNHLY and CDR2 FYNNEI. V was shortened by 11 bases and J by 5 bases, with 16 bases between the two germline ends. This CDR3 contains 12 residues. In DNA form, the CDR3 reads TGTGCCCTTAGCGCGGTGCTCCACGAGCAGTACTTC. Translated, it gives CALSAVLHEQYF.

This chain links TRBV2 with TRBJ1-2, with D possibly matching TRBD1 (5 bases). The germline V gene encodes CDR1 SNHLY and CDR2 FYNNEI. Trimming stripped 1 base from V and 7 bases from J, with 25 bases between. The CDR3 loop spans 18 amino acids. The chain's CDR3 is CASSEVSHGQIRQGGYTF. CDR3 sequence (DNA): TGTGCCAGCAGTGAAGTGTCCCATGGTCAAATCCGGCAGGGTGGCTACACCTTC.

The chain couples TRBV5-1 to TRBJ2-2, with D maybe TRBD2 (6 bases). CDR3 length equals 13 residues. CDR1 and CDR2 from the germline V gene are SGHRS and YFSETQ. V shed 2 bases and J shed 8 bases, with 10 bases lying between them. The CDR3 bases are TGCGCCAGCAGCTTCCCGGGAGCTGGGGAGCTGTTTTTT. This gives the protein CASSFPGAGELFF.

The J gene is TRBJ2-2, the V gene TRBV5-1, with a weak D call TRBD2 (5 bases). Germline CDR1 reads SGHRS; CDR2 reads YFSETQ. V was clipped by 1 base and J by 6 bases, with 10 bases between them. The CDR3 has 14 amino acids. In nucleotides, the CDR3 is TGCGCCAGCAGCTTGTTTTTGGGAGCCGGGGAGCTGTTTTTT. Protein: CASSLFLGAGELFF.

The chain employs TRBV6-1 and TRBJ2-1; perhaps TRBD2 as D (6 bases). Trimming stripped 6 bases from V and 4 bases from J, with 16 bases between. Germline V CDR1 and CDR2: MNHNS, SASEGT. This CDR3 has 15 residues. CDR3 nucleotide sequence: TGTGCCAGCAGGGGCTGGACGGGGGATTACAATGAGCAGTTCTTC. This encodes CASRGWTGDYNEQFF.

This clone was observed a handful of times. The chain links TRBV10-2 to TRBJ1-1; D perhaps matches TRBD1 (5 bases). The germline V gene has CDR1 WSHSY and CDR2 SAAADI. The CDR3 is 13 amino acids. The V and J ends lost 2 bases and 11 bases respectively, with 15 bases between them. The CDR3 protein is CASSEPDKRGAFF. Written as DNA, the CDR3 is TGCGCCAGCAGTGAGCCGGACAAGCGTGGGGCTTTCTTT.

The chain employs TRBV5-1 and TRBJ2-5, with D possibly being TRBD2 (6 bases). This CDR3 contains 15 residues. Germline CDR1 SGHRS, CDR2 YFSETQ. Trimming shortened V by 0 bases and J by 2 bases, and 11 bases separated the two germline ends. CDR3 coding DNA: TGCGCCAGCAGCTTGGGGAGGGTAGTTCAAGAGACCCAGTACTTC. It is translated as CASSLGRVVQETQYF.

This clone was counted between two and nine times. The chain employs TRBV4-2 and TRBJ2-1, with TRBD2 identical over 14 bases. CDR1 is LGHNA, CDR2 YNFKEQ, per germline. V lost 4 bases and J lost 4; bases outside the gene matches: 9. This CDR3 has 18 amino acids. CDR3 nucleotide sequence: TGTGCCAGCAGCCTCACGACTAGCGGGGGGGCCGTTTACAATGAGCAGTTCTTC. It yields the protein CASSLTTSGGAVYNEQFF.

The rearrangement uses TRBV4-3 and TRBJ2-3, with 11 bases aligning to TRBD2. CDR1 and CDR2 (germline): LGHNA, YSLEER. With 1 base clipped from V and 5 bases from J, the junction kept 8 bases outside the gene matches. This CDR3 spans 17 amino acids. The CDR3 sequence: CASSQALGLAGGDTQYF. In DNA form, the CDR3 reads TGCGCCAGCAGCCAAGCCCTGGGCCTAGCGGGAGGAGATACGCAGTATTTT.

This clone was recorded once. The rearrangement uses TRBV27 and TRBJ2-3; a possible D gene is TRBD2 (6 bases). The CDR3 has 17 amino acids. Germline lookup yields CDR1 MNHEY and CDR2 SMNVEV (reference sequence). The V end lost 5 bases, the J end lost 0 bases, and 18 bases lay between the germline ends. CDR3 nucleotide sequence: TGTGCCAGCAGTCCCGGGGTGTGGGCGGGAAGCACAGATACGCAGTATTTT. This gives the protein CASSPGVWAGSTDTQYF.

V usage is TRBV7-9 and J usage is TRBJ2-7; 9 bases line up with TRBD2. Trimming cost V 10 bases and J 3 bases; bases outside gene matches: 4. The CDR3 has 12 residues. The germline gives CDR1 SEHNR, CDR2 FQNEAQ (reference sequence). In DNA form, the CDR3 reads TGTGCCACAATAGCGGGGGACTACGAGCAGTACTTC. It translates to CATIAGDYEQYF.

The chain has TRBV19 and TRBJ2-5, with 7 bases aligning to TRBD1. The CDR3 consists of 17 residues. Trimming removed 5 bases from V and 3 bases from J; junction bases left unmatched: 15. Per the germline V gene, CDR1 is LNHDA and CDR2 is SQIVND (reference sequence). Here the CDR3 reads CASSLDSPGGIKETQYF. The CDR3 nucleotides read TGTGCCAGTAGTTTGGACAGCCCAGGGGGTATCAAAGAGACCCAGTACTTC.

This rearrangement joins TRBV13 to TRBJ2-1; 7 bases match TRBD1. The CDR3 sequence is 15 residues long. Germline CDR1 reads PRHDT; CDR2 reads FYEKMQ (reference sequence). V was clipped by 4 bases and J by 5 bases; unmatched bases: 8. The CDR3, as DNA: TGTGCCAGCAGCTCTGGGACAGTGCCCAACAATGAGCAGTTCTTC. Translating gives CASSSGTVPNNEQFF.

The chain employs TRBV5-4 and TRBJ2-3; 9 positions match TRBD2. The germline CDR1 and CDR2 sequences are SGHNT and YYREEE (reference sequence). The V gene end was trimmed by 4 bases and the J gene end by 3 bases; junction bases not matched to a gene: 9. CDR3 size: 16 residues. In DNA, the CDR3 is TGTGCCAGCAGCCCGAGTAGCGGGGGCACGACAGATACGCAGTATTTT. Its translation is CASSPSSGGTTDTQYF.

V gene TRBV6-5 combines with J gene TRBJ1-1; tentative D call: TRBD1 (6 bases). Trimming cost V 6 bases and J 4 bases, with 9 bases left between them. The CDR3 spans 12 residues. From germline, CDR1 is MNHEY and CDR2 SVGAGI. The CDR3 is CASSGQSTEAFF. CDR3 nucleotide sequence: TGTGCCAGCAGCGGACAGAGCACTGAAGCTTTCTTT.

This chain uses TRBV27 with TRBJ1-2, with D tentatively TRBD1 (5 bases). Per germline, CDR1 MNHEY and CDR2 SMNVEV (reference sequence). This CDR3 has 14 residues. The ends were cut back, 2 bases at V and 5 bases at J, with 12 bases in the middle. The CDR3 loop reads CASSLSSRVYGYTF. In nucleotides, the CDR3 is TGTGCCAGCAGTTTAAGTTCCAGGGTTTATGGCTACACCTTC.

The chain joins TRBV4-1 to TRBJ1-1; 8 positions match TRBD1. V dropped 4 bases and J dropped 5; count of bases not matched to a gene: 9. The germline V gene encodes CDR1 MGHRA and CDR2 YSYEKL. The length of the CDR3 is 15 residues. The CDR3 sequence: CASSRERTGRTEAFF. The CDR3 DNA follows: TGCGCCAGCAGCCGAGAGCGGACAGGGAGGACTGAAGCTTTCTTT.

Written as DNA, the CDR3 is TGCGCCAGCAGCTGGACAGGGGGCCCTGAAGCTTTCTTT. This encodes CASSWTGGPEAFF. The V call is TRBV5-1, the J call TRBJ1-1; 11 nucleotides align to TRBD1. V shed 3 bases and J 6 bases; nucleotides not matched to a gene: 1. Germline V gene sequence: CDR1 SGHRS, CDR2 YFSETQ. The CDR3 runs to 13 residues. The entire variable domain, with the rest obtained from reference TRBV5-1 and TRBJ1-1, is as follows: KAGVTQTPRYLIKTRGQQVTLSCSPISGHRSVSWYQQTPGQGLQFLFEYFSETQRNKGNFPGRFSGRQFSNSRSEMNVSTLELGDSALYLCASSWTGGPEAFFGQGTRLTVV.

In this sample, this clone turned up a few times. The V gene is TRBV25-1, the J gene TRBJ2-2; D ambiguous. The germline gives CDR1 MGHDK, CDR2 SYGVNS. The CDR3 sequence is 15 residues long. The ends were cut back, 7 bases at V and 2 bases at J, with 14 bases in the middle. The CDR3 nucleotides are TGTGCCAGCACCGATATGACACCTAACACCGGGGAGCTGTTTTTT. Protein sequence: CASTDMTPNTGELFF.

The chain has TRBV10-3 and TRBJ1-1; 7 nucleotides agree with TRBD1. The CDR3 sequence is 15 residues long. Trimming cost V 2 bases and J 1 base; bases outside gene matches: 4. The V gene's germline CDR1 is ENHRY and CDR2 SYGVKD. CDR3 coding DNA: TGTGCCATCAGTGAGAAGACAGGGAGGAACACTGAAGCTTTCTTT. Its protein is CAISEKTGRNTEAFF.

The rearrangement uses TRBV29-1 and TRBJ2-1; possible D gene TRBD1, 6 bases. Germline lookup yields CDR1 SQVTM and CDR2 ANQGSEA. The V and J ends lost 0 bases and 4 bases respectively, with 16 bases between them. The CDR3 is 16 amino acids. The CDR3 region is CSVEDLRGSPYNEQFF. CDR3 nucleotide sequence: TGCAGCGTTGAAGACCTAAGGGGGTCGCCATACAATGAGCAGTTCTTC.

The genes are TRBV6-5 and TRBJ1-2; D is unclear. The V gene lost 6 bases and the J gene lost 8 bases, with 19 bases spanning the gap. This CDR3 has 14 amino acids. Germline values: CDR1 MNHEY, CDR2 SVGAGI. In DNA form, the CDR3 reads TGTGCCAGCAGCGGAATCCCGGGGAGCCGGGGCTACACCTTC. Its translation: CASSGIPGSRGYTF.